The 13 T cell receptor beta chains reported below all come from one sample, sequenced in a study of blood T cell repertoires in COVID-19. The data were produced by immunoSEQ multiplex PCR, yet TCRdb's version contains in-frame clones alone and is incomplete. Here the sample spans 400,000 to 550,000 clones, 70% to 90% being singletons. Input material: PBMCs or T cells enriched from blood (not recorded which). These TCRs come from a young woman with acute COVID-19.

The genes are TRBV7-8 and TRBJ1-2, with 12 bases lining up with TRBD1. CDR1 is SGHVS, CDR2 FQNEAQ, per germline. With 0 bases clipped from V and 2 bases from J, the junction kept 7 bases outside the gene matches. The CDR3 contains 18 residues. CDR3 sequence (DNA): TGTGCCAGCAGCTTAGCCTACCGGGACAGGGGGCAGAACTATGGCTACACCTTC. Protein sequence: CASSLAYRDRGQNYGYTF.

J is TRBJ1-5 and V is TRBV7-2, with 8 bases identical to TRBD1. Trimming cost V 5 bases and J 2 bases; bases outside gene matches: 8. Germline V gene sequence: CDR1 SGHTA, CDR2 FQGNSA. CDR3 length equals 16 residues. The CDR3, as DNA: TGTGCCAGCAGCCTATCGACAGGGGCGGGCAATCAGCCCCAGCATTTT. It encodes CASSLSTGAGNQPQHF.

This chain connects TRBV19 to TRBJ1-3, with D hard to call. V lost 5 bases to trimming and J lost 0 bases, with 14 bases between them. This CDR3 comprises 16 residues. The germline V gene has CDR1 LNHDA and CDR2 SQIVND (reference sequence). CDR3 sequence: CASSLAGTISGNTIYF. Written as DNA, the CDR3 is TGTGCCAGTAGTCTCGCAGGAACCATCTCTGGAAACACCATATATTTT. The full variable domain, its missing parts supplied by reference TRBV19 and TRBJ1-3, is DGGITQSPKYLFRKEGQNVTLSCEQNLNHDAMYWYRQDPGQGLRLIYYSQIVNDFQKGDIAEGYSVSREKKESFPLTVTSAQKNPTAFYLCASSLAGTISGNTIYFGEGSWLTVV.

The V call is TRBV11-2, the J call TRBJ1-2, with D unclear. V was shortened by 5 bases and J by 3 bases, with 7 bases between the two germline ends. CDR3 length: 12 amino acids. Germline V CDR1 and CDR2: SGHAT, FQNNGV. The CDR3 DNA is TGTGCCAGCAGCACAGATTACTATGGCTACACCTTC. Amino acids: CASSTDYYGYTF.

The gene calls are TRBV7-2 and TRBJ2-7; the match to TRBD2 covers 7 bases. Germline CDR1 reads SGHTA; CDR2 reads FQGNSA. This CDR3 is built from 15 residues. Trimming at V came to 1 base and at J to 2 bases, leaving 5 bases not matched to a gene. CDR3 in amino acids: CASSLVAGDPYEQYF. In DNA, the CDR3 is TGTGCCAGCAGCTTAGTTGCGGGAGATCCCTACGAGCAGTACTTC.

This chain uses TRBV7-3 with TRBJ2-1; perhaps TRBD1 as D (6 bases). The germline V gene encodes CDR1 SGHTA and CDR2 FQGTGA. The V end was cut by 2 bases, the J end by 4 bases, with 15 bases between. The CDR3 is made up of 16 amino acids. DNA for the CDR3: TGTGCCAGCAGCTTAGTTGGGGGCTCAACATACAATGAGCAGTTCTTC. Protein: CASSLVGGSTYNEQFF.

This clone is a singleton in its sample. V is TRBV28 and J is TRBJ1-5; D remains ambiguous. The CDR3 is made up of 14 amino acids. The germline gives CDR1 MDHEN, CDR2 SYDVKM. V was trimmed by 3 bases and J by 6 bases, leaving 12 bases between them. CDR3 nucleotide sequence: TGTGCCAGCAGTTTGGGCTTAGAGTCTCAGCCCCAGCATTTT. Its protein product is CASSLGLESQPQHF.

The V and J genes are TRBV4-1 and TRBJ2-7; 8 bases fit TRBD1. V gave up 4 bases and J gave up 2 bases; unmatched junction bases: 10. Germline CDR1 is MGHRA and CDR2 is YSYEKL. There are 16 residues in the CDR3. Here the CDR3 DNA reads TGCGCCAGCAGCCGAATGGGACAGGACAAGACCTACGAGCAGTACTTC. Its protein product is CASSRMGQDKTYEQYF.

This clone occurred a few times. The rearrangement joins TRBV9 to TRBJ2-2, with D possibly being TRBD1 (5 bases). Trimming cost V 3 bases and J 2 bases, with 11 bases left between them. Germline V gene lookup returns CDR1 SGDLS and CDR2 YYNGEE. This CDR3 is 15 amino acids long. This CDR3 is CASSAEDSNTGELFF. CDR3 DNA: TGTGCCAGCAGCGCAGAAGACAGCAACACCGGGGAGCTGTTTTTT.

Of note for this clone: Other DNA sequences in this sample translate to the same CDR3. The chain has TRBV5-1 and TRBJ1-2; tentative D call: TRBD1 (5 bases). CDR1 and CDR2 (germline): SGHRS, YFSETQ. V shed 0 bases and J shed 2 bases, with 5 bases lying between them. The CDR3 is 13 residues long. The CDR3 reads CASSLGQNYGYTF. The CDR3 region has the DNA TGCGCCAGCAGCTTGGGACAGAACTATGGCTACACCTTC. The variable domain in full, with the rest retrieved from reference TRBV5-1 and TRBJ1-2, is KAGVTQTPRYLIKTRGQQVTLSCSPISGHRSVSWYQQTPGQGLQFLFEYFSETQRNKGNFPGRFSGRQFSNSRSEMNVSTLELGDSALYLCASSLGQNYGYTFGSGTRLTVV.

This clone was observed a single time. The V call is TRBV2, the J call TRBJ2-4, with TRBD1 matching 8 bases. The CDR3 has 16 amino acids. CDR1 and CDR2 from the germline V gene are SNHLY and FYNNEI. With V trimmed by 7 bases and J by 9 bases, 17 bases remained unmatched. The CDR3: CASTIGITGGLRIQYF. DNA for the CDR3: TGTGCCAGCACGATCGGCATAACAGGGGGATTGCGCATTCAGTACTTC.

The CDR3 protein is CASSLVWTGNTEAFF. CDR3 nucleotides: TGTGCCAGCAGCTTAGTTTGGACAGGGAACACTGAAGCTTTCTTT. The rearrangement uses TRBV7-8 and TRBJ1-1; 7 nucleotides align to TRBD1. CDR1 and CDR2 from the germline V gene are SGHVS and FQNEAQ. There are 15 residues in the CDR3. V lost 1 base and J lost 1; bases outside the gene matches: 3.

This chain joins TRBV30 and TRBJ2-2, with 13 bases that match TRBD2. Germline assignment: CDR1 GTSNPN and CDR2 SVGIG (reference sequence). There are 17 residues in the CDR3. Trimming took 2 bases from V and 8 from J; bases not matched to a gene: 11. CDR3 loop: CAWSPRTSGSMTGELFF. The CDR3 DNA sequence: TGTGCCTGGAGTCCTCGGACTAGCGGGAGCATGACGGGGGAGCTGTTTTTT.